This T cell receptor beta chain was sequenced for a study of cytomegalovirus exposure and HLA in healthy donors. This clone was seen more than once but under ten times. Its target is unknown. PCR was performed using 60 Vbeta and 13 Jbeta primers. Assay used: immunoSEQ multiplex PCR; TCRdb lists only in-frame clones, some missing. The sample records 95,000 to 150,000 clones, under 80% being singletons. The length of the CDR3 is 14 residues. Germline CDR1 MRHNA, CDR2 SNTAGT. V dropped 5 bases and J dropped 7; count of bases not matched to a gene: 5. Overall study results and limits: Reports indicate that TCR beta sequences accurately predicted the HLA-A and HLA-B alleles of most subjects. According to reports, the classifier identified cytomegalovirus status with high specificity and sensitivity. Sequencing depth roughly uniform across donors was assumed in presence/absence analyses.

The chain has TRBV6-4 and TRBJ1-6; TRBD1 agrees at 7 bases. The material sequenced was PBMCs. The sequence was obtained from a woman aged 60 to 75 in good health and CMV-seropositive. In DNA, the CDR3 is TGTGCCAGCAGTCCTAGGGGGCGGAATTCACCCCTCCACTTT. Its protein product is CASSPRGRNSPLHF.